Sequencing of this TCR beta chain was carried out in a study of T cells after yellow fever vaccination. The CDR3 extends over 10 amino acids. Germline assignment: CDR1 MNHEY and CDR2 SVGAGI. TCRdb re-called the 5' RACE reads with MiXCR, one entry per CDR3 protein. The sample shows hundreds of thousands of distinct CDR3 sequences, more than 3% of them seen only once. In this sample, this clonotype turned up a few times. Its cognate antigen is unknown. The junction does not match germline at one end; this may be a read error. Notes on the study in general: In FACS-sorted repertoires, abundant clonotypes from the bulk population could appear as contaminants. Subsequent to the booster, the majority of primary-vaccination clones reappeared (around 96% CD4, around 85% CD8).

This material consisted of PBMCs, taken on the day of the yellow fever booster vaccination. The receptor was isolated from a man younger than 30 who received the YFV17D yellow fever vaccine. The rearrangement uses TRBV6-5 and TRBJ2-1; 7 bases agree with TRBD2. The CDR3 DNA reads as TGTGCCAGCGGAAGCGGGGCTACGGTCTTC. It codes for CASGSGATVF.